The entry below describes one T cell receptor (beta chain). Its antigen remains unidentified. The sample is drawn from a study of T-cell memory formation after mild COVID-19. Barcoded TCR alpha and TCR beta cDNA libraries with UMIs came from 5'RACE using constant-segment primers. TCRdb itself ran the 5' RACE reads through MiXCR, one entry per CDR3 protein. Of about 430,000 distinct CDR3 sequences listed, about a sixth are singletons. Study-wide points: The authors left the SARS-CoV-2 specificity of second-wave clones peaking on day 37 unconfirmed. Later expanders leaned CD4+, whereas clones that contracted between day 15 and 85 were balanced CD4/CD8.

Germline V gives CDR1 LGHNA, CDR2 YSLEER. CDR3 length: 18 amino acids. V gave up 1 base and J gave up 5 bases, with 23 bases separating them. The chain is built from TRBV4-3 and TRBJ2-5; D may be TRBD2 (7 bases). The sample comprised PBMCs or a T cell subset sorted from them (not recorded which). This clonotype was sampled from a man younger than 35 who had mild COVID-19 (a few samples of this study predate the infection). Cell type and time point are not known. CDR3 bases: TGCGCCAGCAGCCAAGGCACAGGCCGAGCCGGGGGGCGGGAGACCCAGTACTTC. Translated, it gives CASSQGTGRAGGRETQYF.